These T cell receptor beta chains were read from a single sample in a study of cytotoxic CD8 clonotypes in ibrutinib-treated CLL. Here immunoSEQ multiplex PCR was the method, and the copy in TCRdb shows in-frame clones only, minus some. Seen here are nearly 300,000 clones, approximately 76% observed once, and the top ten hold about 5%. The specimen was PBMCs, collected at disease progression, from a patient treated with ibrutinib. All receptors come from a human donor with chronic lymphocytic leukemia. CDR3s include the opening cysteine and the closing phenylalanine or tryptophan. The D gene is left open where the match is weak. The size field is filled for only some rows; it gives once, few, many or a size class.

.	.	TRBV7-8	TRBJ2-1	CASSLRDAYNEQFF	TGTGCCAGCAGCCTCAGGGACGCCTACAATGAGCAGTTCTTC
.	.	TRBV5-1	TRBJ1-4	CASSLIGTDNEKLFF	TGCGCCAGCAGCTTGATCGGGACCGATAATGAAAAACTGTTTTTT
.	.	TRBV5-6	TRBJ2-2	CASSFGAGGELFF	TGTGCCAGCAGCTTTGGGGCTGGCGGGGAGCTGTTTTTT
TRBD1	.	TRBV5-5	TRBJ2-7	CASSLAGTGLEYF	TGTGCCAGCAGCTTGGCTGGGACAGGGTTAGAGTACTTC
.	.	TRBV7-9	TRBJ2-7	CASSSGRAIDYEQYF	TGTGCCAGCAGCTCCGGGCGGGCCATCGACTACGAGCAGTACTTC
TRBD2	.	TRBV27	TRBJ2-3	CASSSPGLAGPDTQYF	TGTGCCAGCAGTTCACCGGGACTAGCGGGACCAGATACGCAGTATTTT
.	.	TRBV15	TRBJ2-3	CATSRENRDYTQYF	TGTGCCACCAGCAGAGAAAATAGGGATTATACGCAGTATTTT
TRBD1	once	TRBV5-4	TRBJ2-5	CASRTGVWEETQYF	TGTGCCAGCAGGACAGGGGTTTGGGAAGAGACCCAGTACTTC
TRBD1	.	TRBV5-1	TRBJ2-2	CASSLAAGTGNGVTGELFF	TGCGCCAGCAGCTTGGCCGCGGGGACAGGGAACGGGGTCACCGGGGAGCTGTTTTTT
.	.	TRBV6-5	TRBJ2-5	CASSYSWGRAQETQYF	TGTGCCAGCAGTTACTCATGGGGTCGGGCCCAAGAGACCCAGTACTTC
.	.	TRBV2	TRBJ1-5	CASSEGTSNQPQHF	TGTGCCAGCAGTGAAGGGACAAGCAATCAGCCCCAGCATTTT
.	.	TRBV5-1	TRBJ2-7	CASSRGLAPYEQYF	TGCGCCAGCAGCAGGGGACTGGCCCCCTACGAGCAGTACTTC
.	.	TRBV21-1	TRBJ1-2	CASAAYRDSCNYGYTF	TGTGCCAGCGCAGCATACCGGGACAGTTGTAACTATGGCTACACCTTC
TRBD2	.	TRBV7-9	TRBJ2-7	CASSLAWEGRYEQYF	TGTGCCAGCAGCTTGGCCTGGGAGGGCCGCTACGAGCAGTACTTC
TRBD1	.	TRBV7-2	TRBJ1-2	CASSSDRVGGYTF	TGTGCCAGCAGCTCTGACAGGGTAGGAGGCTACACCTTC
.	.	TRBV27	TRBJ1-2	CASSLLDGNGYTF	TGTGCCAGCAGTTTACTGGACGGGAATGGCTACACCTTC
TRBD2	.	TRBV15	TRBJ2-1	CATSPHPGLAGGVPYNEQFF	TGTGCCACCAGCCCGCATCCGGGACTAGCGGGAGGGGTACCCTACAATGAGCAGTTCTTC
.	.	TRBV29-1	TRBJ2-7	CSVEVEVPYEQYF	TGCAGCGTTGAAGTGGAGGTACCCTACGAGCAGTACTTC